Shown below are 29 T cell receptor beta chains from a single sample sequenced in a study of blood T cell repertoires in COVID-19. Using immunoSEQ multiplex PCR, the repertoire was profiled, and TCRdb retains in-frame clones only, with some absent. The table lists some 270,000 clones, 84% of them singletons. Sequenced input: peripheral blood. These receptor sequences come from a person aged 65 to 79 with COVID-19, enrolled during active disease.

The chain employs TRBV5-4 and TRBJ2-5; a weak D match, TRBD1 (6 bases). The CDR3 is 14 amino acids. Trimming left V 5 bases short and J 5 bases short, with 16 bases between. CDR1 and CDR2 from the germline V gene are SGHNT and YYREEE (reference sequence). Here the CDR3 reads CASSRDRRGETQYF. CDR3 bases: TGTGCCAGCAGTCGGGACCGCAGGGGCGAGACCCAGTACTTC.

The V gene is TRBV27, the J gene TRBJ2-2; D uncertain. V was clipped by 11 bases and J by 0 bases, with 31 bases between them. This CDR3 region has 20 residues. Germline CDR1 MNHEY, CDR2 SMNVEV (reference sequence). The DNA of the CDR3 is TGTGCCGCCAGCAAATTTTCTCCTCGGGTAGACCGCGCGAACACCGGGGAGCTGTTTTTT. Translation gives CAASKFSPRVDRANTGELFF.

V and J are TRBV20-1 and TRBJ2-3; 7 bases are a match to TRBD2. J lost 6 bases, V lost 3 bases, and 12 bases had no gene match. This CDR3 is 15 amino acids long. Germline V gene data show CDR1 as DFQATT and CDR2 as SNEGSKA (reference sequence). The CDR3 loop reads CSASRREKGSDTQYF. The CDR3 region has the DNA TGCAGTGCTAGTCGGCGGGAGAAGGGGAGTGATACGCAGTATTTT.

This clone is a singleton in its sample. J is TRBJ1-2 and V is TRBV28; 7 positions agree with TRBD1. The CDR3 runs to 15 residues. Germline values: CDR1 MDHEN, CDR2 SYDVKM. Germline trimming cut 6 bases from V and 3 bases from J; bases unmatched to any gene: 10. The CDR3 reads CASSPRGEKDYGYTF. CDR3 nucleotides: TGTGCCAGCAGCCCCAGGGGGGAAAAGGACTATGGCTACACCTTC.

This rearrangement joins TRBV29-1 to TRBJ1-1; D is uncertain. This CDR3 is 10 amino acids long. V lost 7 bases to trimming and J lost 3 bases, with 6 bases between them. Looked up from germline, CDR1 is SQVTM and CDR2 is ANQGSEA. CDR3 amino acids: CSAEDTEAFF. CDR3 in DNA: TGCAGCGCCGAGGACACTGAAGCTTTCTTT.

The V gene is TRBV7-9, the J gene TRBJ2-5; TRBD1 agrees at 8 bases. CDR1 and CDR2 (germline): SEHNR, FQNEAQ (reference sequence). The CDR3 runs 15 residues. Germline trimming cut 6 bases from V and 2 bases from J; bases unmatched to any gene: 8. The CDR3 nucleotides read TGTGCCAGCAGTTTTCGACAGGGGCGGCAAGAGACCCAGTACTTC. It translates to CASSFRQGRQETQYF.

V gene TRBV11-3 combines with J gene TRBJ2-2; no reliable D call. The CDR3 spans 14 residues. The V and J ends lost 2 bases and 3 bases respectively, with 7 bases between them. Looked up from germline, CDR1 is SGHNT and CDR2 is YENEEA. CDR3 nucleotides: TGTGCCAGCAGCTTATCGTCCCACACCGGGGAGCTGTTTTTT. This sequence encodes CASSLSSHTGELFF.

The rearrangement joins TRBV6-2 or TRBV6-3 to TRBJ1-1; tentatively, D is TRBD1 (5 bases). The CDR3 has 15 amino acids. From germline, CDR1 is MNHEY and CDR2 SVGEGT. Deletions cut 2 bases from V and 4 bases from J, with 14 bases between. As DNA, the CDR3 is TGTGCCAGCAGTTACAGGTCAGGGAAGGCCACTGAAGCTTTCTTT. Amino acid sequence: CASSYRSGKATEAFF.

The chain joins TRBV5-5 to TRBJ1-1; 7 nucleotides agree with TRBD1. CDR3 length: 15 amino acids. V trimming: 0 bases; J trimming: 11 bases; junction bases outside the gene matches: 13. Germline V CDR1 and CDR2: SGHKS, YYEKEE (reference sequence). The CDR3 sequence is CASSLDRGPTGRAFF. Here the CDR3 DNA reads TGTGCCAGCAGCTTGGACAGGGGTCCCACGGGGCGGGCTTTCTTT.

The J gene is TRBJ2-6, the V gene TRBV6-5; D is unresolved. Germline V CDR1 and CDR2: MNHEY, SVGAGI. The ends were cut back, 7 bases at V and 4 bases at J, with 5 bases in the middle. The CDR3 is 12 residues long. The CDR3 nucleotides read TGTGCCAGCACTTCCGGGGCCAACGTCCTGACTTTC. It encodes CASTSGANVLTF.

The rearrangement uses TRBV27 and TRBJ1-5; D is unresolved. Germline V CDR1 and CDR2: MNHEY, SMNVEV (reference sequence). V shed 0 bases and J shed 7 bases, with 7 bases lying between them. The CDR3 loop spans 13 amino acids. This CDR3 is CASSLSTRQPQHF. CDR3 nucleotide sequence: TGTGCCAGCAGTTTATCCACCCGGCAGCCCCAGCATTTT.

The genes are TRBV5-1 and TRBJ2-5; D unclear. From germline, CDR1 is SGHRS and CDR2 YFSETQ. The V and J ends lost 0 bases and 0 bases respectively, with 6 bases between them. The CDR3 is 14 amino acids. The CDR3 reads CASSLGQYQETQYF. As DNA, the CDR3 is TGCGCCAGCAGCTTGGGGCAGTACCAAGAGACCCAGTACTTC.

Here the CDR3 reads CASSLPEGLDGTLNTGELFF. DNA for the CDR3: TGTGCCAGCAGCCTTCCTGAGGGCCTGGACGGGACTCTAAACACCGGGGAGCTGTTTTTT. V gene TRBV28 combines with J gene TRBJ2-2; perhaps TRBD2 as D (6 bases). The V gene lost 6 bases and the J gene lost 2 bases, with 28 bases spanning the gap. The CDR3 loop spans 20 amino acids. The germline V gene has CDR1 MDHEN and CDR2 SYDVKM.

The V gene is TRBV9, the J gene TRBJ2-3; D unclear. The CDR3 is made up of 16 amino acids. From germline, CDR1 is SGDLS and CDR2 YYNGEE. V was shortened by 0 bases and J by 0 bases, with 11 bases between the two germline ends. The CDR3 DNA reads TGTGCCAGCAGCGTAGAAGCTTCCTCTAGCACAGATACGCAGTATTTT. Translated: CASSVEASSSTDTQYF.

The chain couples TRBV9 to TRBJ2-7; 7 bases are a match to TRBD2. From germline, CDR1 is SGDLS and CDR2 YYNGEE. The CDR3 runs 15 residues. V trimming: 2 bases; J trimming: 2 bases; junction bases outside the gene matches: 7. CDR3 coding DNA: TGTGCCAGCAGCGTGGCTAGCGGCCATACCTACGAGCAGTACTTC. It codes for CASSVASGHTYEQYF.

The chain joins TRBV7-6 to TRBJ2-6, with 10 bases that match TRBD1. CDR1 is SGHVS and CDR2 is FNYEAQ in the germline V gene. Trimming at V came to 1 base and at J to 3 bases, leaving 6 bases not matched to a gene. CDR3 size: 18 residues. This chain's CDR3 is CASSLVGTGVIGANVLTF. CDR3 DNA: TGTGCCAGCAGCTTAGTGGGGACAGGGGTGATTGGGGCCAACGTCCTGACTTTC.

This clone was detected a few times. The genes are TRBV14 and TRBJ1-3; D unclear. The CDR3 is 15 residues long. V was shortened by 0 bases and J by 1 base, with 7 bases between the two germline ends. Germline CDR1 and CDR2: SGHDN and FVKESK. The CDR3 loop is CASSQEAASGNTIYF. CDR3 DNA: TGTGCCAGCAGCCAAGAAGCCGCTTCTGGAAACACCATATATTTT.

The chain joins TRBV7-3 to TRBJ2-1; 11 bases line up with TRBD2. Trimming cost V 2 bases and J 8 bases; bases outside gene matches: 5. In germline, CDR1 is SGHTA, CDR2 FQGTGA. CDR3 length equals 15 residues. The CDR3 DNA sequence: TGTGCCAGCAGCTTATCTAGCGGGAGGCAGTATGAGCAGTTCTTC. Amino acids: CASSLSSGRQYEQFF.

J is TRBJ1-2 and V is TRBV7-2; maybe TRBD1 (6 bases). Trimming shortened V by 5 bases and J by 2 bases, and 24 bases separated the two germline ends. Germline V lookup: CDR1 SGHTA, CDR2 FQGNSA. The CDR3 has 18 amino acids. The CDR3 DNA follows: TGTGCCAGCAGCCACTACAGGGTAGGAAGGTCCCGAAACTATGGCTACACCTTC. It codes for CASSHYRVGRSRNYGYTF.

This clone turned up a few times. This chain joins TRBV27 and TRBJ2-2, with 10 bases that match TRBD2. The CDR3 consists of 17 residues. Germline-derived CDR1 and CDR2 are MNHEY and SMNVEV (reference sequence). V lost 2 bases, J lost 3 bases, and 6 bases stayed unmatched. The DNA of the CDR3 is TGTGCCAGCAGTTTACAGCCTAGCGGGGGATACACCGGGGAGCTGTTTTTT. Its protein product is CASSLQPSGGYTGELFF.

Comments on this clone: Other DNA sequences within the sample encode an identical CDR3. This chain joins TRBV7-8 and TRBJ1-4; 7 bases line up with TRBD1. The germline V gene has CDR1 SGHVS and CDR2 FQNEAQ. V shed 5 bases, J shed 3 bases, and the junction held 3 bases outside the gene matches. The CDR3 totals 14 residues. The CDR3 protein is CASSMTGPNEKLFF. The CDR3, as DNA: TGTGCCAGCAGCATGACAGGGCCTAATGAAAAACTGTTTTTT. Full variable domain (remainder filled in from reference TRBV7-8 and TRBJ1-4): GAGVSQSPRYKVAKRGQDVALRCDPISGHVSLFWYQQALGQGPEFLTYFQNEAQLDKSGLPSDRFFAERPEGSVSTLKIQRTQQEDSAVYLCASSMTGPNEKLFFGSGTQLSVL.

This rearrangement joins TRBV3-1 (or the pseudogene TRBV3-2) to TRBJ2-7; 8 bases fit TRBD1. The CDR3 length is 14 residues. Germline V gives CDR1 LGHDT, CDR2 YNNKEL (reference sequence). With V trimmed by 0 bases and J by 11 bases, 9 bases remained unmatched. CDR3 protein: CASSQEDRVGGEYF. CDR3 in DNA: TGTGCCAGCAGCCAAGAGGACAGGGTTGGAGGGGAGTACTTC.

The chain joins TRBV7-3 to TRBJ1-2, with D possibly matching TRBD1 (6 bases). V lost 2 bases and J lost 7, with 14 bases in between. CDR3 size: 14 residues. Germline assignment: CDR1 SGHTA and CDR2 FQGTGA. The CDR3 spells CASSLDPGEGGYTF. The CDR3 DNA follows: TGTGCCAGCAGCTTAGATCCAGGGGAGGGTGGCTACACCTTC.

The chain has TRBV4-1 and TRBJ1-2; D not resolved. V was shortened by 1 base and J by 5 bases, with 14 bases between the two germline ends. Germline CDR1 is MGHRA and CDR2 is YSYEKL. The CDR3 runs 15 residues. The DNA of the CDR3 is TGCGCCAGCAGCCAAGCGGGCGGGAGCTCATATGGCTACACCTTC. Translation: CASSQAGGSSYGYTF.

Turning to this clone: The same CDR3 also results from other DNA sequences found in this sample. The chain combines TRBV7-2 with TRBJ2-7; D unclear. This CDR3 contains 12 residues. V was shortened by 3 bases and J by 2 bases, with 5 bases between the two germline ends. Germline lookup yields CDR1 SGHTA and CDR2 FQGNSA. CDR3 in DNA: TGTGCCAGCAGCTTCTCGGCCTACGAGCAGTACTTC. It yields the protein CASSFSAYEQYF.

V gene TRBV7-2 combines with J gene TRBJ2-1, with a possible D match to TRBD1 (6 bases). V dropped 0 bases and J dropped 2 bases, with 11 bases sitting between them. The CDR3 sequence is 16 residues long. Germline lookup yields CDR1 SGHTA and CDR2 FQGNSA. The CDR3 sequence: CASSLARGSPYNEQFF. The CDR3 bases are TGTGCCAGCAGCTTAGCGAGGGGGAGTCCCTACAATGAGCAGTTCTTC.

The chain uses TRBV19 and TRBJ2-4, with TRBD1 matching 7 bases. J lost 0 bases, V lost 9 bases, and 17 bases had no gene match. From germline, CDR1 is LNHDA and CDR2 SQIVND (reference sequence). There are 18 residues in the CDR3. This CDR3 is CARAQNRGTERAKNIQYF. For the CDR3, the DNA is TGTGCCAGGGCCCAAAACAGAGGGACAGAGAGAGCCAAAAACATTCAGTACTTC.

The chain is built from TRBV6-5 and TRBJ1-6; D may be TRBD1 (5 bases). In germline, CDR1 is MNHEY, CDR2 SVGAGI. CDR3 length: 15 residues. V gave up 2 bases and J gave up 8 bases, with 13 bases separating them. CDR3 region: CASSYGGAGDSPLHF. For the CDR3, the DNA is TGTGCCAGCAGTTACGGAGGGGCCGGGGATTCACCCCTCCACTTT.

The V and J genes are TRBV12-5 and TRBJ2-1, with D tentatively TRBD1 (7 bases). The CDR3 contains 18 residues. Between the trimmed V and J ends, which lost 2 bases and 8 bases, there was a span of 25 bases. Germline V lookup: CDR1 LGHNT, CDR2 FRNRAP. CDR3 loop: CASGLTQGGGGFSDEQFF. CDR3 nucleotide sequence: TGTGCTAGTGGTTTGACCCAGGGGGGAGGCGGGTTTAGTGATGAGCAGTTCTTC.